This T cell receptor (beta chain) was recorded in a study of human T cells and chemical hapten exposure (dated by TCRdb to the early 2020s). Notes on the research overall: For sensitization, 2% DPC in acetone was applied to a 2 cm by 2 cm area of upper inner arm skin. Patch testing on the upper back used Finn chambers containing 0.01% DPC, with scoring done after 6 days according to International Contact Dermatitis Research Group standards. Alopecia areata with under or over 50% scalp involvement, alopecia totalis and alopecia universalis were represented in the patient cohort, which was mostly female. The libraries were sequenced as a pool, and the TCR yield per sample differed mostly because of small variations in library volumes within the pool. Blood for TCR sequencing was provided by twenty-nine alopecia patients at one to four time points (pre-sensitization, 2, 6 and 24 weeks). Weekly therapeutic DPC doses were additionally applied to the scalp of patients throughout the roughly 25-week study period. Peripheral blood TCR repertoire changes were tracked in vivo in alopecia patients during primary and secondary sensitization to the hapten diphenylcyclopropenone (DPC). Patient blood was sampled pre-sensitization (week 0) and at 2, 6 and about 24 weeks after DPC sensitization.

The method was RACE. TCRdb names NextSeq 500 as the instrument used. During library preparation, unique molecular identifiers were attached to individual cDNA molecules so that TCRs could be counted quantitatively and reproducibly. Each blood RNA sample was used to sequence both TCR alpha and TCR beta chains. The original methods were these. The median number of TCRs per sample was around 100,000, ranging from roughly 20,000 to 700,000. The Decombinator software suite was used to annotate the V, J and CDR3 of the TCR reads. For PS versus PT1 abundance plots, all samples were subsampled to the same number of TCRs (28,000). TCRs were defined as expanded if absent before sensitization and observed at least eight times at the 2-week time point. TCRdb redid the processing of the public reads, applying fastp at Q25 and MiXCR, and retained in-frame beta chains. Each entry is one CDR3 protein sequence, shown with its most common DNA and genes. None of the V and J calls come from the authors' own analysis; TCRdb made them. Across this sample there are around 100,000 distinct CDR3 sequences, with 11% seen only once. Approximately 3.3% of the sample belongs to the ten largest clones.

Paper-wide results and their limitations: Alopecia, a presumed autoimmune disease, was present in all patients, so the immune response of the patients might differ from that of healthy individuals. DPC sensitization did not change the number of TCRs with a frequency above 1 in 1000, and there was no evidence of changes in global repertoire structure. Significantly more large CDR3 similarity clusters were formed by expanded TCRs than by pre-sensitization or healthy control sets, consistent with antigen-driven responses. After repeated subsampling, the strength of the expansion versus patch-test correlation and the threshold at which it became significant changed. Patch test score correlated positively with the number of PT1 expanded TCRs, reaching significance at thresholds 8, 16 and 32 but not at 4.

This sample's time point label indicates: pre-sensitization, week 0. The treatment or condition label here, explained by the study, means: therapeutic diphenylcyclopropenone sensitization with weekly scalp DPC. At every patch-test visit, the blood draw took place before the patch test was put on. Patients were eligible if aged 18 to 70, diagnosed with alopecia and judged suitable for DPC therapy, and pregnant patients were excluded. Total RNA was isolated from unfractionated whole blood collected in Tempus Blood RNA tubes. The CDR3 spans 14 amino acids, including both terminal residues. Only the CDR3 region is kept as DNA, spanning 42 bases read in frame from base 1. The germline V gene sets CDR1 to SGHAT and CDR2 to FQNNGV. V and J lose 3 bases and 0 bases, and a span of 8 bases separates them. About this clonotype itself: Its antigen is still unknown. A much larger clone differs by one base, so this may be a read error. The conserved final phenylalanine or tryptophan is absent from the CDR3, which likely points to a read error.

The receptor comes from a woman in her sixties or seventies with alopecia areata. Some clones in this sample may be carry-over from other donors' samples. This chain is built from TRBV11-2 and TRBJ1-1; no D segment can be confidently identified. Sequencing used whole blood, obtained in connection with sensitization to the hapten diphenylcyclopropenone (DPC). The CDR3 reads as follows: CASSLGSLNTEAFL. In nucleotide form, the sequence is TGTGCCAGCAGCTTGGGATCCCTGAACACTGAAGCTTTCCTT.